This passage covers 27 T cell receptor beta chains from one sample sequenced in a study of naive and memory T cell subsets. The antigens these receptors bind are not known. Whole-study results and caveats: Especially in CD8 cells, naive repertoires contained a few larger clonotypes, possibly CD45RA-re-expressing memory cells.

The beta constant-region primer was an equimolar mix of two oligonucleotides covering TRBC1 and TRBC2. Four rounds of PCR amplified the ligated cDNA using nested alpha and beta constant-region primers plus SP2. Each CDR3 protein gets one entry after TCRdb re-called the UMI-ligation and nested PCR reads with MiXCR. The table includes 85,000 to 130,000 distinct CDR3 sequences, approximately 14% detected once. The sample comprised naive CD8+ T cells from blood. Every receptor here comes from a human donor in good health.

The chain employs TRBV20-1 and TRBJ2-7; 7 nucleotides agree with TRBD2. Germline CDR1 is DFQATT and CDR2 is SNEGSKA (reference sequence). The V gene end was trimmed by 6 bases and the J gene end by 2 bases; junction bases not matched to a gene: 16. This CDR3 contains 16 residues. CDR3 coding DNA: TGCAGTGCCATCCCTTCCGTGGGCGGGGGAACCTACGAGCAGTACTTC. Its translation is CSAIPSVGGGTYEQYF.

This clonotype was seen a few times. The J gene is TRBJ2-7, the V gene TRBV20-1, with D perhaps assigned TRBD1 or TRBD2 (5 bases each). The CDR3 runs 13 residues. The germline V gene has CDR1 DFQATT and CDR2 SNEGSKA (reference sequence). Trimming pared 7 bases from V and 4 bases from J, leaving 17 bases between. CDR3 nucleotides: TGCAGTGGTGGTGAGGGGTCGGGGTACGAGCAGTACTTC. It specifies CSGGEGSGYEQYF.

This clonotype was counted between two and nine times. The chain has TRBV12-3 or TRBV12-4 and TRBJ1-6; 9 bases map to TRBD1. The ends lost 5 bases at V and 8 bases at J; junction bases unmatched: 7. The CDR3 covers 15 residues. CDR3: CASSQTGQGHSPLHF. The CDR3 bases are TGTGCCAGCAGTCAGACGGGACAGGGTCATTCACCCCTCCACTTT.

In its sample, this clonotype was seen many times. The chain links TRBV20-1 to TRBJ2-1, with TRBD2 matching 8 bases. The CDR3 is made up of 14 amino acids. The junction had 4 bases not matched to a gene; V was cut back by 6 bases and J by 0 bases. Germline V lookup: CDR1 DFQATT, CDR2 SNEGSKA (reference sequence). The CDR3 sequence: CSAGTRSSYNEQFF. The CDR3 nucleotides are TGCAGTGCCGGGACTAGGAGCTCCTACAATGAGCAGTTCTTC.

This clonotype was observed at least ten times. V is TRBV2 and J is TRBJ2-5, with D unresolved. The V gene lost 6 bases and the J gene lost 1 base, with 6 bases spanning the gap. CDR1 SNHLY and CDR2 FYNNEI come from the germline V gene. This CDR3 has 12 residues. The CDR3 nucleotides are TGTGCCAGCAGAAGCAGCCAAGAGACCCAGTACTTC. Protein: CASRSSQETQYF.

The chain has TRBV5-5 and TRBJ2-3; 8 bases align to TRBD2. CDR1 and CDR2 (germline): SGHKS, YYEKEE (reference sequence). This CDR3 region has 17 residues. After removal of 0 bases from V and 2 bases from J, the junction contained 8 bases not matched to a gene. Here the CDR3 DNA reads TGTGCCAGCAGCTTGGAGTATTTAGCGGGATCCACAGATACGCAGTATTTT. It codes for CASSLEYLAGSTDTQYF. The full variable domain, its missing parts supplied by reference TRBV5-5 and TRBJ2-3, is DAGVTQSPTHLIKTRGQQVTLRCSPISGHKSVSWYQQVLGQGPQFIFQYYEKEERGRGNFPDRFSARQFPNYSSELNVNALLLGDSALYLCASSLEYLAGSTDTQYFGPGTRLTVL.

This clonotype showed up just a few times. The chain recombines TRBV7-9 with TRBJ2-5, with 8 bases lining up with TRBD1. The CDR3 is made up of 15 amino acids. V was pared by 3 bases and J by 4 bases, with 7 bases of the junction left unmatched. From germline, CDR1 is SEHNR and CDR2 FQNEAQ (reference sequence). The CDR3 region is CASSFSGTGGETQYF. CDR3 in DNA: TGTGCCAGCAGCTTCTCAGGGACAGGAGGAGAGACCCAGTACTTC.

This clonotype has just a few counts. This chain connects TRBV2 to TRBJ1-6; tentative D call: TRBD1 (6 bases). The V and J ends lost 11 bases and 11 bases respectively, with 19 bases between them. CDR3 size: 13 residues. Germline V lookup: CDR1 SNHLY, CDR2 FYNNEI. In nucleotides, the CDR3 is TGTGCCTCCGACCCCGGGACATTGACACCCCTCCACTTT. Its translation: CASDPGTLTPLHF.

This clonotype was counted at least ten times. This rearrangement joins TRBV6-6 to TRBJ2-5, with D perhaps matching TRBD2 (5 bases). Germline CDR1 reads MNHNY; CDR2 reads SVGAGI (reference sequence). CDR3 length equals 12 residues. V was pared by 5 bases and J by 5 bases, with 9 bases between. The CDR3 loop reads CASSRGSETQYF. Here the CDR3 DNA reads TGTGCCAGCAGTCGAGGGAGCGAGACCCAGTACTTC.

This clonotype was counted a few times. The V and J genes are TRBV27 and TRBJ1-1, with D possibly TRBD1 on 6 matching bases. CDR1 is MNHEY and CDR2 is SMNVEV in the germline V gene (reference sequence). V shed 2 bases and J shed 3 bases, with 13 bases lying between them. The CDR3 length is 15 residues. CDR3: CASSLEAGAYTEAFF. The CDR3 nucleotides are TGTGCCAGCAGTTTAGAGGCAGGGGCGTACACTGAAGCTTTCTTT.

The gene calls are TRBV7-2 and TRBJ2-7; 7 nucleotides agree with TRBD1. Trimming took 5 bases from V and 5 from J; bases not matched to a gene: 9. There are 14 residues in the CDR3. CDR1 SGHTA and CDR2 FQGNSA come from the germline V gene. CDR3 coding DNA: TGTGCCAGCAGCCAAGGGGGCACAGGGAACGAGCAGTACTTC. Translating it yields CASSQGGTGNEQYF.

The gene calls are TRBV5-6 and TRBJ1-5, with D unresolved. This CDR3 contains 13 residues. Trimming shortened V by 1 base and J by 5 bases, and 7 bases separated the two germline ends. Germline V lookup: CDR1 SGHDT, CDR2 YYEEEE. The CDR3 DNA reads TGTGCCAGCAGCTTGTTCTCTTATCAGCCCCAGCATTTT. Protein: CASSLFSYQPQHF.

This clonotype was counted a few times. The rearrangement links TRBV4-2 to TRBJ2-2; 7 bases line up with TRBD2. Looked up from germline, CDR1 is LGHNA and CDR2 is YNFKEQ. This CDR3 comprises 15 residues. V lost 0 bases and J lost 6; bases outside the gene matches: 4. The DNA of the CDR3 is TGTGCCAGCAGCCAAGAGTCGACTAGCTCCGGGGAGCTGTTTTTT. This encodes CASSQESTSSGELFF.

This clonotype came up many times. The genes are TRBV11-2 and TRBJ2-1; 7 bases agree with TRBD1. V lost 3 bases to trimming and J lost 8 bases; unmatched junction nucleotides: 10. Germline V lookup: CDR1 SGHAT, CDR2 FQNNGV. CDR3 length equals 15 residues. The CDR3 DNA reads TGTGCCAGCAGCTTGCTGGACAGGTCTGGCTATGAGCAGTTCTTC. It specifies CASSLLDRSGYEQFF. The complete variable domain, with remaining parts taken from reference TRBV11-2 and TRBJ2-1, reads EAGVAQSPRYKIIEKRQSVAFWCNPISGHATLYWYQQILGQGPKLLIQFQNNGVVDDSQLPKDRFSAERLKGVDSTLKIQPAKLEDSAVYLCASSLLDRSGYEQFFGPGTRLTVL.

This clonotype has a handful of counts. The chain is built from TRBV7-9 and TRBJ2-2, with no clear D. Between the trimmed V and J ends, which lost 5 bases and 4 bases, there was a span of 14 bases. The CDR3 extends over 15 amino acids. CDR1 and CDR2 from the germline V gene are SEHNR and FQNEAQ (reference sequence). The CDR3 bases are TGTGCCAGCAGCCGGAATAGCAAATCCACCGGGGAGCTGTTTTTT. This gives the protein CASSRNSKSTGELFF.

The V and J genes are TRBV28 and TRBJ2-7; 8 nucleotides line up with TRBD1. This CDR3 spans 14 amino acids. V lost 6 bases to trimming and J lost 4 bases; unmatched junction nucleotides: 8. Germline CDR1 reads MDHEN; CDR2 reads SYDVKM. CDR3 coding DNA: TGTGCCAGCAGACCCCTCCAGGGGGCTTACGAGCAGTACTTC. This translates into CASRPLQGAYEQYF.

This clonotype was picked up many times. CDR3 nucleotide sequence: TGTGCCAGCAGACGGGAACCTAATTCACCCCTCCACTTT. Translating gives CASRREPNSPLHF. The chain couples TRBV25-1 to TRBJ1-6, with D unresolved. Deletions cut 6 bases from V and 6 bases from J, with 9 bases between. Per the germline V gene, CDR1 is MGHDK and CDR2 is SYGVNS. The length of the CDR3 is 13 residues.

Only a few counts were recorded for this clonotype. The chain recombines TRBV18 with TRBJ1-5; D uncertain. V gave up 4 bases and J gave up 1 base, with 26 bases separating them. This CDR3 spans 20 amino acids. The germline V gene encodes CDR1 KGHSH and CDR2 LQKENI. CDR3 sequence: CASSRTGSTFQFMSNQPQHF. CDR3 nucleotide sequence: TGTGCCAGCTCACGTACCGGGAGCACATTTCAGTTTATGAGCAATCAGCCCCAGCATTTT.

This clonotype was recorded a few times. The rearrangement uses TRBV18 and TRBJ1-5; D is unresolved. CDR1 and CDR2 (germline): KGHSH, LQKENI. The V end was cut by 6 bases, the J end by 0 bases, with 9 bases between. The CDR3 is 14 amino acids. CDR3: CASSHTYSNQPQHF. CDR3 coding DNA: TGTGCCAGCTCGCATACATATAGCAATCAGCCCCAGCATTTT.

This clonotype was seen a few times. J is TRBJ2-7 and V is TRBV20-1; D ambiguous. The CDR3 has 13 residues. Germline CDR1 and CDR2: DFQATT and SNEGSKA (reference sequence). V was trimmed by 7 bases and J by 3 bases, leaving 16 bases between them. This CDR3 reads CSVPNLVDYEQYF. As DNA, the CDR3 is TGCAGTGTCCCAAATTTGGTCGACTACGAGCAGTACTTC.

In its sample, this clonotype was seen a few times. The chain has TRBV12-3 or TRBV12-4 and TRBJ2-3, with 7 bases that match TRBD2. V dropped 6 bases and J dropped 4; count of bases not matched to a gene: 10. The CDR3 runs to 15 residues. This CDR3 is CASRLLAGESDTQYF. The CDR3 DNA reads TGTGCCAGCAGGCTTCTGGCGGGAGAGTCAGATACGCAGTATTTT.

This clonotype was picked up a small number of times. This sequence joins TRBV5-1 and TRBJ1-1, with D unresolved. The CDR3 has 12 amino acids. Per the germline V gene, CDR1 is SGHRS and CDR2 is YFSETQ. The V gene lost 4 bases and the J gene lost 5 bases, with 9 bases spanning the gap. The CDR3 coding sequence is TGCGCCAGCAGCCCCGCGGGGACTGAAGCTTTCTTT. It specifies CASSPAGTEAFF.

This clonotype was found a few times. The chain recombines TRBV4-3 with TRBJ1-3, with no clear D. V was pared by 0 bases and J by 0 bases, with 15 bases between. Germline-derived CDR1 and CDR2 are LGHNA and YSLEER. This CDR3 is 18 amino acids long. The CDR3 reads CASSQDLGEPDSGNTIYF. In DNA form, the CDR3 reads TGCGCCAGCAGCCAAGATCTGGGCGAGCCCGACTCTGGAAACACCATATATTTT.

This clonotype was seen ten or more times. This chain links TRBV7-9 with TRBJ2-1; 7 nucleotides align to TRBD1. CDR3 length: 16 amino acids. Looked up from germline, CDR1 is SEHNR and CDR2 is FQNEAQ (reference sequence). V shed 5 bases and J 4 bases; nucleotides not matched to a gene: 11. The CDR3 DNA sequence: TGTGCCAGCAGCCCGACACAGGGGATCACGTACAATGAGCAGTTCTTC. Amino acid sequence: CASSPTQGITYNEQFF.

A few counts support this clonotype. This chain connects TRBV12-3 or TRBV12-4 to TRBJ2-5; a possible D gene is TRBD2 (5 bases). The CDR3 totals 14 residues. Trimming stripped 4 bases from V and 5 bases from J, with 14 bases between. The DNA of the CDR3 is TGTGCCAGCAGTTCCTTACTAGGGCCGGAGACCCAGTACTTC. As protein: CASSSLLGPETQYF.

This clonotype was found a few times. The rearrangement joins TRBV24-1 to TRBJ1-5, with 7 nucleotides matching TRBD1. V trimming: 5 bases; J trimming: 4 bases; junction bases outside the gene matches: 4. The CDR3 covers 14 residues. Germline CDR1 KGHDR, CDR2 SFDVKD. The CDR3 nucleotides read TGTGCCACCAGTGCTGGACAGGTTAATCAGCCCCAGCATTTT. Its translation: CATSAGQVNQPQHF.

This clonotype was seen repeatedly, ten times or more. The CDR3 reads CASSIVAVPPTYEQYF. CDR3 nucleotides: TGTGCCAGTAGTATCGTTGCGGTGCCCCCGACCTACGAGCAGTACTTC. The rearrangement links TRBV19 to TRBJ2-7; no clear D. V was clipped by 3 bases and J by 2 bases, with 17 bases between them. This CDR3 contains 16 residues. Germline CDR1 is LNHDA and CDR2 is SQIVND (reference sequence).